A single sample gave rise to the 4 T cell receptor beta chains below, sequenced in a study of blood T cell repertoires in COVID-19. Profiled with immunoSEQ multiplex PCR; TCRdb holds only in-frame clones, not every one. The profile shows about 270,000 clones, more than 75% of them singletons. Sequenced material: PBMCs or T cells enriched from blood (not recorded which). The receptors originated from a woman between 18 and 30 years old who had recovered from COVID-19.

The V gene is TRBV3-1 (or the pseudogene TRBV3-2), the J gene TRBJ2-3; D possibly corresponds to TRBD2 (6 bases). The V and J ends lost 0 bases and 5 bases respectively, with 15 bases between them. This CDR3 has 16 residues. CDR1 LGHDT and CDR2 YNNKEL come from the germline V gene (reference sequence). The CDR3 region is CASSQDRALAGDTQYF. CDR3 DNA sequence: TGTGCCAGCAGCCAAGATAGGGCACTAGCTGGAGATACGCAGTATTTT.

The gene calls are TRBV6-5 and TRBJ1-6; TRBD1 agrees at 10 bases. Germline-derived CDR1 and CDR2 are MNHEY and SVGAGI. The CDR3 totals 14 residues. The trim removed 6 bases at V and 8 bases at J, leaving 4 bases unmatched. The CDR3 loop is CASSTGTGDSPLHF. CDR3 bases: TGTGCCAGCAGCACCGGGACAGGGGATTCACCCCTCCACTTT.

J is TRBJ2-7 and V is TRBV4-1; TRBD2 matches 10 bases. The CDR3 extends over 16 amino acids. The germline CDR1 and CDR2 sequences are MGHRA and YSYEKL. With V trimmed by 4 bases and J by 1 base, 7 bases remained unmatched. DNA of the CDR3: TGCGCCAGCAGCCCGAGTGAGACTAGCGGGTCCTACGAGCAGTACTTC. Protein product: CASSPSETSGSYEQYF.

The CDR3 nucleotides are TGTGCCAGCAGCTCTGGACTAGCGGTTGGCGATGAGCAGTTCTTC. Its protein product is CASSSGLAVGDEQFF. This sequence joins TRBV7-8 and TRBJ2-1; 10 nucleotides agree with TRBD2. The germline gives CDR1 SGHVS, CDR2 FQNEAQ. The CDR3 length is 15 residues. V lost 4 bases and J lost 8; bases outside the gene matches: 8.